This TCR beta chain was identified during a study of tumor and adjacent non-tumor tissue in lung cancer. Study context: Stage I to III disease affected some 11 men and roughly five women aged about 30 to 85.

The study, taken as a whole, reports: Compared with tumor, normal lung showed significantly lower TCR diversity.

The CDR3 extends over 14 amino acids. Germline V gene sequence: CDR1 MDHEN, CDR2 SYDVKM. V was shortened by 3 bases and J by 5 bases, with 13 bases between the two germline ends. TCRbeta libraries were built with three rounds of nested PCR, modified from ARM-PCR. TCRdb itself ran the multiplex PCR reads through MiXCR, one entry per CDR3 protein. The sample has over 110,000 distinct CDR3 sequences, approximately 66% seen once. The table lists this clonotype with many counts. Its antigen is not known. No cell sorting was done before RNA was extracted from the tissue. Newly diagnosed lung cancer patients had thoracic surgery in China, August–November 2014, without prior chemotherapy.

The origin of this receptor is a man aged 55 to 70 with small cell lung cancer. The genes are TRBV28 and TRBJ2-5; maybe TRBD2 (6 bases). The sample was lung tumor tissue. CDR3 sequence (DNA): TGTGCCAGCAGTTTTCGGGGGTCTTTGGAGACCCAGTACTTC. Protein sequence: CASSFRGSLETQYF.